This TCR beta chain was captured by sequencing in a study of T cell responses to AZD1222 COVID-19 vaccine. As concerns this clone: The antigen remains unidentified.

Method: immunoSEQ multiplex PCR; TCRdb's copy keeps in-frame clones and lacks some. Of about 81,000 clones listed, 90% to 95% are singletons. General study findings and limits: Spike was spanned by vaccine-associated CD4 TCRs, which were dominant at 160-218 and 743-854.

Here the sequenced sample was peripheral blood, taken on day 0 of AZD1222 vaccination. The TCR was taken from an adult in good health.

CDR3 DNA: TGTGCCAGCAGTGAAACTCTGTACAATGAGCAGTTCTTC. This translates into CASSETLYNEQFF. The chain is built from TRBV25-1 and TRBJ2-1; D is unresolved. Germline V gives CDR1 MGHDK, CDR2 SYGVNS. This CDR3 comprises 13 residues. Trimming pared 2 bases from V and 4 bases from J, leaving 6 bases between.